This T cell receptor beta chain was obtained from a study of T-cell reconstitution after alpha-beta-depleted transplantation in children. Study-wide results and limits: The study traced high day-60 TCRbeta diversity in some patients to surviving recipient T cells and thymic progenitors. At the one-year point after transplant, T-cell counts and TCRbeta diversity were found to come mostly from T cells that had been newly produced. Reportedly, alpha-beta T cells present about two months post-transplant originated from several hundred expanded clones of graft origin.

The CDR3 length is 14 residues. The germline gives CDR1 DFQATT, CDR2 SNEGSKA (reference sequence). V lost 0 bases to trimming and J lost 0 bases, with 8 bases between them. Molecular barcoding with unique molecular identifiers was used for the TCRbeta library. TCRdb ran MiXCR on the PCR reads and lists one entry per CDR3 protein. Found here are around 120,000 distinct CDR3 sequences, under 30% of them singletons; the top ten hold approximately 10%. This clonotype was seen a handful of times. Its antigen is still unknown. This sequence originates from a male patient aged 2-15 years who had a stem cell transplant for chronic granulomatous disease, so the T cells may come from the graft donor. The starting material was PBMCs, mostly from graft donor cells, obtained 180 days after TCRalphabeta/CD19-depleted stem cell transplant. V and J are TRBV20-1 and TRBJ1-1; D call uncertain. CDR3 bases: TGCAGTGCTAGAGACCGGCCCTTGAACACTGAAGCTTTCTTT. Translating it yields CSARDRPLNTEAFF.